This T cell receptor beta chain was sequenced in a study of OX40 agonist ivuxolimab in advanced cancers. V gave up 4 bases and J gave up 6 bases; unmatched junction bases: 12. CDR1 is SEHNR and CDR2 is FQNEAQ in the germline V gene (reference sequence). This CDR3 has 15 amino acids. TCRdb's copy holds only in-frame clones and misses some; the assay was immunoSEQ multiplex PCR. The sample has about 63,000 clones, 75% to 90% seen once. The chain uses TRBV7-9 and TRBJ2-7; 7 positions agree with TRBD2. The sample consisted of CD4+ or CD8+ T cells sorted from blood, taken in a trial of the OX40 agonist ivuxolimab. This sequence originates from an adult with an advanced solid tumor such as melanoma, head and neck, liver or kidney cancer. The CDR3 loop is CASSSGGSSRREQYF. The CDR3 region has the DNA TGTGCCAGCAGCTCCGGGGGGAGCTCCCGGCGCGAGCAGTACTTC.